This TCR beta chain emerged from a study of blood T cell repertoires in COVID-19. In the study overall: COVID-19 samples from acute and convalescent phases originated in the United States, Italy and Spain. PBMCs, B-cell-depleted T cells, or T cells were the source of the cDNA or gDNA that made up the material.

How the authors handled the data: Scientists estimated how many nucleated cells there were by amplifying reference gene primers. Assay used: immunoSEQ multiplex PCR; TCRdb lists only in-frame clones, some missing. That table furnishes V, J and clone size, whereas the DNA furnished D and trimming. Here the sample spans roughly 250,000 clones, roughly 90% being singletons. V lost 2 bases, J lost 5 bases, and 6 bases stayed unmatched. The CDR3 is 16 amino acids. CDR1 is SGHTA, CDR2 FQGNSA, per germline. The chain couples TRBV7-2 to TRBJ2-1; 10 nucleotides align to TRBD1. The sequencing sample was made of peripheral blood. The origin of this receptor is a woman aged 40 to 50 who had recovered from COVID-19. The CDR3, as DNA: TGTGCCAGCAGCTTAAGTGGGACAGGGGCTAACAATGAGCAGTTCTTC. This codes for CASSLSGTGANNEQFF.